This is a list of T cell receptor beta chains from one sample in a study of T cell responses to AZD1222 COVID-19 vaccine. Sequencing used immunoSEQ multiplex PCR; TCRdb keeps in-frame clones, though not all of them. The sample yields 150,000 to 200,000 clones, 87% seen once. Sequenced material: peripheral blood, taken on day 0 of MenACWY control vaccination. The receptors here all came from an adult in good health. Each CDR3 is given with its conserved first and last residue. The order of the fields is clone size, V gene, D gene, J gene, CDR3 DNA, CDR3 protein. D genes are given only for firm matches. Rows may omit the clone size; those that give it use once, few, many or a size class.

clone size: .
V gene: TRBV2
D gene: .
J gene: TRBJ2-7
CDR3 DNA: TGTGCCAGCACCCCGGTCCTGGGGTACGAGCAGTACTTC
CDR3 protein: CASTPVLGYEQYF

clone size: .
V gene: TRBV29-1
D gene: .
J gene: TRBJ1-1
CDR3 DNA: TGCAGCGTTGAACCGCCGGGGGCAGAAGGGACTGAAGCTTTCTTT
CDR3 protein: CSVEPPGAEGTEAFF

clone size: .
V gene: TRBV6-2/TRBV6-3
D gene: TRBD1
J gene: TRBJ1-6
CDR3 DNA: TGTGCCAGCAGTCTATCGGGGGACAGGGTTTCACCCCTCCACTTT
CDR3 protein: CASSLSGDRVSPLHF

clone size: .
V gene: TRBV6-2/TRBV6-3
D gene: .
J gene: TRBJ1-6
CDR3 DNA: TGTGCCAGCAGTTACACCCTCTCCGGGGACCTTAATTCACCCCTCCACTTT
CDR3 protein: CASSYTLSGDLNSPLHF

clone size: .
V gene: TRBV20-1
D gene: .
J gene: TRBJ2-1
CDR3 DNA: TGCAGTGCTTATAAGGATGAGCAGTTCTTC
CDR3 protein: CSAYKDEQFF

clone size: .
V gene: TRBV27
D gene: .
J gene: TRBJ2-2
CDR3 DNA: TGTGCCAGCAGTCTCCGGACAGCCGGGGAGCTGTTTTTT
CDR3 protein: CASSLRTAGELFF

clone size: .
V gene: TRBV7-2
D gene: .
J gene: TRBJ1-1
CDR3 DNA: TGTGCCAGCAGACCAAGAGCAGGGGACACTGAAGCTTTCTTT
CDR3 protein: CASRPRAGDTEAFF

clone size: .
V gene: TRBV30
D gene: .
J gene: TRBJ2-7
CDR3 DNA: TGTGCCTGGAATCGGGGGAGCTCCTACGAGCAGTACTTC
CDR3 protein: CAWNRGSSYEQYF

clone size: .
V gene: TRBV7-2
D gene: TRBD2
J gene: TRBJ2-7
CDR3 DNA: TGTGCCAGCAGCATGAGCGGGAGCTCCTACGAGCAGTACTTC
CDR3 protein: CASSMSGSSYEQYF

clone size: .
V gene: TRBV5-1
D gene: .
J gene: TRBJ2-3
CDR3 DNA: TGCGCCAGCAGCTTGGCGTCGGGGACAGATACGCAGTATTTT
CDR3 protein: CASSLASGTDTQYF

clone size: .
V gene: TRBV7-8
D gene: TRBD1
J gene: TRBJ1-4
CDR3 DNA: TGTGCCAGCAGCTACAGCCCGGGACAGGGTGGAGAAAAACTGTTTTTT
CDR3 protein: CASSYSPGQGGEKLFF

clone size: .
V gene: TRBV28
D gene: .
J gene: TRBJ2-2
CDR3 DNA: TGTGCCAGCGTGGGAGAGCCCGGGGAGCTGTTTTTT
CDR3 protein: CASVGEPGELFF

clone size: .
V gene: TRBV9
D gene: .
J gene: TRBJ1-1
CDR3 DNA: TGTGCCAGCAGCGAGGGACAGAACACTGAAGCTTTCTTT
CDR3 protein: CASSEGQNTEAFF

clone size: .
V gene: TRBV6-5
D gene: TRBD1
J gene: TRBJ1-4
CDR3 DNA: TGTGCCAGCAGTTACGGGACAGGGAATGAAAAACTGTTTTTT
CDR3 protein: CASSYGTGNEKLFF

clone size: .
V gene: TRBV27
D gene: TRBD2
J gene: TRBJ2-1
CDR3 DNA: TGTGCCAGCAGTTTGCGGCTAGCGGGGGCCCACTCCTACAATGAGCAGTTCTTC
CDR3 protein: CASSLRLAGAHSYNEQFF

clone size: .
V gene: TRBV9
D gene: .
J gene: TRBJ2-3
CDR3 DNA: TGTGCCAGCAGCCCCCCCCCGGGCTCGGATACGCAGTATTTT
CDR3 protein: CASSPPPGSDTQYF

clone size: .
V gene: TRBV6-5
D gene: TRBD1
J gene: TRBJ1-1
CDR3 DNA: TGTGCCAGCAGTTACTACAGGGGGGCTGAAGCTTTCTTT
CDR3 protein: CASSYYRGAEAFF

clone size: once
V gene: TRBV24-1
D gene: TRBD1
J gene: TRBJ2-1
CDR3 DNA: TGTGCCACCAGTGACCCGGGACAGAAAAACAATGAGCAGTTCTTC
CDR3 protein: CATSDPGQKNNEQFF

clone size: once
V gene: TRBV28
D gene: .
J gene: TRBJ2-2
CDR3 DNA: TGTGCCAGCAGCCGTAGCGGTAGCAACACCGGGGAGCTGTTTTTT
CDR3 protein: CASSRSGSNTGELFF